This T cell receptor beta chain was sequenced for a study of graft-versus-host responses after intestinal transplantation. Study-wide results and limits: Where graft-donor T cell macrochimerism was present, patients had high graft-versus-host to host-versus-graft clonal ratios in allografts.

The data were produced by immunoSEQ multiplex PCR, yet TCRdb's version contains in-frame clones alone and is incomplete. The table lists around 29,000 clones, 87% of them singletons. The CDR3 runs to 13 residues. The germline CDR1 and CDR2 sequences are SGHVS and FNYEAQ. Trimming stripped 1 base from V and 5 bases from J, with 9 bases between. To note about this clone: What it recognizes is unknown.

The chain employs TRBV7-6 and TRBJ2-7; no clear D. The receptor comes from a human patient who received an intestinal transplant, so some T cells may come from the graft donor. Sequenced here: PBMCs, sampled about 460 days after intestinal transplantation. CDR3 DNA sequence: TGTGCCAGCAGCTTAGGGAGTGGGAACGAGCAGTACTTC. Translated, it gives CASSLGSGNEQYF.